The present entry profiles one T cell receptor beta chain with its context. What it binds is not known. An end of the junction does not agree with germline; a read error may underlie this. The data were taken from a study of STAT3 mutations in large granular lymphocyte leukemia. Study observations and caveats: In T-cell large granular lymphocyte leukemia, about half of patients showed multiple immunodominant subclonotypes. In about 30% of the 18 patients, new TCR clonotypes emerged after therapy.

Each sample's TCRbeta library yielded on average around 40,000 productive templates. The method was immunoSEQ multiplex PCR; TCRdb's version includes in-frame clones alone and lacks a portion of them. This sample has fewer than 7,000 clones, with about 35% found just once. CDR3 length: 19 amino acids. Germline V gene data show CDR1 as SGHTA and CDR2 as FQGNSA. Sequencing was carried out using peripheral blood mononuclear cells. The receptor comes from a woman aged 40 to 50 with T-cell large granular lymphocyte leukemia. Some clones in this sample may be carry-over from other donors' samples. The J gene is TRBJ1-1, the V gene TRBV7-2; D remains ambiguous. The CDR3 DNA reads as TGTGCCAGCAGATTAGGGTTGAACAGCGGAATTAACATGAACACTGAAGCTTTCTTT. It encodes CASRLGLNSGINMNTEAFF. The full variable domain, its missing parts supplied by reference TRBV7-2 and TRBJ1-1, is GAGVSQSPSNKVTEKGKDVELRCDPISGHTALYWYRQSLGQGLEFLIYFQGNSAPDKSGLPSDRFSAERTGGSVSTLTIQRTQQEDSAVYLCASRLGLNSGINMNTEAFFGQGTRLTVV.